These 22 T cell receptor beta chains were all obtained from the same sample, sequenced in a study of Graves' ophthalmopathy and Graves' hyperthyroidism. Using RNA transcripts, the TCR beta CDR3 regions were amplified. HTBI primers served in a first-round RT-PCR, which a second-round multiplex PCR followed. TCRdb redid the calling of the multiplex PCR reads with MiXCR, one entry per CDR3 protein. Of 600,000 to 950,000 distinct CDR3 sequences listed, 40% were seen once; the top ten hold approximately 43%. Material: peripheral blood. These receptors came from an adult man with Graves' ophthalmopathy.

V and J are TRBV15 and TRBJ1-2; D not resolved. V was pared by 3 bases and J by 5 bases, with 10 bases between. Germline loops: CDR1 LNHNV, CDR2 YYDKDF (reference sequence). This CDR3 region has 13 residues. This CDR3 reads CATSSTQIYGYTF. CDR3 DNA sequence: TGTGCCACCAGCAGCACACAGATTTATGGCTACACCTTC.

The chain is built from TRBV9 and TRBJ2-7; 10 nucleotides agree with TRBD1. The CDR3 sequence is 15 residues long. Germline CDR1 reads SGDLS; CDR2 reads YYNGEE. The V gene end was trimmed by 3 bases and the J gene end by 7 bases; junction bases not matched to a gene: 10. The CDR3 loop reads CASSGGQGVIGEQYF. The DNA of the CDR3 is TGTGCCAGCAGCGGTGGACAGGGGGTTATAGGTGAGCAGTACTTC.

This sequence joins TRBV10-3 and TRBJ2-5, with 13 bases that match TRBD2. Per germline, CDR1 ENHRY and CDR2 SYGVKD. CDR3 length equals 16 residues. V lost 2 bases to trimming and J lost 9 bases; unmatched junction nucleotides: 9. This CDR3 reads CAISEVGTSGVGAQYF. CDR3 bases: TGTGCCATCAGTGAGGTCGGGACTAGCGGGGTTGGGGCCCAGTACTTC.

V is TRBV20-1 and J is TRBJ1-5; D call uncertain. Germline lookup yields CDR1 DFQATT and CDR2 SNEGSKA (reference sequence). Trimming removed 0 bases at V and 5 bases at J, with 8 bases between. The CDR3 has 13 amino acids. CDR3 amino acids: CSARERLDQPQHF. CDR3 nucleotide sequence: TGCAGTGCTAGAGAGCGCTTAGATCAGCCCCAGCATTTT.

This chain links TRBV14 with TRBJ1-6; possible D gene TRBD1, 6 bases. V lost 4 bases to trimming and J lost 8 bases, with 9 bases between them. From germline, CDR1 is SGHDN and CDR2 FVKESK. This CDR3 spans 13 amino acids. The CDR3 is CASSRDTDSPLHF. Written as DNA, the CDR3 is TGTGCCAGCAGCCGGGACACTGATTCACCCCTCCACTTT.

The gene calls are TRBV7-6 and TRBJ2-7; TRBD2 might be the D (5 bases). The CDR3 has 16 amino acids. Trimming removed 5 bases at V and 2 bases at J, with 19 bases between. Germline CDR1 SGHVS, CDR2 FNYEAQ. The CDR3 DNA reads TGTGCCAGCAGCGTTGAAGAAAGCGGCCTAACCTACGAGCAGTACTTC. Translation gives CASSVEESGLTYEQYF.

Note on this clonotype: This CDR3 fails to terminate in the conserved phenylalanine or tryptophan, so it likely reflects a read error. Because the CDR3's place on the DNA is in doubt, the DNA is left out and the CDR3 is given as listed by TCRdb. The V and J genes are TRBV2 and TRBJ1-6. Per germline, CDR1 SNHLY and CDR2 FYNNEI. A total of 11 residues make up the CDR3, ends included. The CDR3 protein is CASSDRRGLNL.

This clonotype was counted once. This rearrangement joins TRBV15 to TRBJ1-2; TRBD1 aligns across 8 bases. CDR1 is LNHNV, CDR2 YYDKDF, per germline (reference sequence). The CDR3 sequence is 13 residues long. Trimming took 7 bases from V and 8 from J; bases not matched to a gene: 9. CDR3 sequence reads: CATTPGSGGGYTF. The CDR3 nucleotides are TGTGCCACCACTCCCGGGTCAGGGGGCGGCTACACCTTC.

The chain uses TRBV12-3 or TRBV12-4 and TRBJ2-7; D tentatively fits TRBD1 or TRBD2 (5 bases each). Trimming removed 3 bases from V and 5 bases from J, with 14 bases in between. The CDR3 runs 14 residues. CDR3 DNA: TGTGCCAGCAGTTTTTGGGGGAGTAGGGACGAGCAGTACTTC. Translated, it gives CASSFWGSRDEQYF.

The table lists this clonotype with a few counts. The chain recombines TRBV19 with TRBJ1-5; no clear D gene. Trimming stripped 5 bases from V and 3 bases from J, with 17 bases between. Germline CDR1 is LNHDA and CDR2 is SQIVND (reference sequence). CDR3 length: 16 residues. CDR3 coding DNA: TGTGCCAGTAGTTGGTCTCTCGAACCATACAATCAGCCCCAGCATTTT. Translation: CASSWSLEPYNQPQHF. The full variable domain, rest sourced from reference TRBV19 and TRBJ1-5, is DGGITQSPKYLFRKEGQNVTLSCEQNLNHDAMYWYRQDPGQGLRLIYYSQIVNDFQKGDIAEGYSVSREKKESFPLTVTSAQKNPTAFYLCASSWSLEPYNQPQHFGDGTRLSIL.

This clonotype was seen repeatedly, ten times or more. This rearrangement joins TRBV2 to TRBJ1-2; a possible D gene is TRBD1 (6 bases). CDR1 and CDR2 from the germline V gene are SNHLY and FYNNEI. The CDR3 is made up of 14 amino acids. Trimming left V 0 bases short and J 4 bases short, with 9 bases between. Written as DNA, the CDR3 is TGTGCCAGCAGTGAAGCGGGGACAAGCTATGGCTACACCTTC. As protein: CASSEAGTSYGYTF.

This clonotype showed up just a few times. This chain connects TRBV20-1 to TRBJ2-5; 7 bases line up with TRBD1. Trimming cost V 6 bases and J 4 bases; bases outside gene matches: 8. The CDR3 is 13 amino acids. The germline CDR1 and CDR2 sequences are DFQATT and SNEGSKA (reference sequence). In nucleotides, the CDR3 is TGCAGTGCCCGCCGGACAGGTCGAGAGACCCAGTACTTC. This codes for CSARRTGRETQYF.

This clonotype has just one count. This may come from a read error, since a much larger clone is one base off. V usage is TRBV10-3 and J usage is TRBJ1-5; 11 bases are a match to TRBD1. The V and J ends lost 10 bases and 9 bases, in that order; junction bases with no gene match: 17. The CDR3 runs 16 residues. From germline, CDR1 is ENHRY and CDR2 SYGVKD. CDR3 sequence reads: CASSSKDRGLGRPQHF. The CDR3 DNA sequence: TGTGCCAGCAGCAGTAAGGACAGGGGGCTAGGTCGGCCCCAGCATTTT.

This clonotype appeared many times. The genes are TRBV29-1 and TRBJ1-4; 9 nucleotides align to TRBD1. The CDR3 loop spans 14 amino acids. V lost 7 bases, J lost 7 bases, and 10 bases stayed unmatched. Germline loops: CDR1 SQVTM, CDR2 ANQGSEA. The CDR3 DNA sequence: TGCAGCGCCCTAGAACAGGGGGCGCGTGAAAAACTGTTTTTT. It is translated as CSALEQGAREKLFF.

The V gene is TRBV6-6, the J gene TRBJ2-5, with D perhaps TRBD1 (5 bases). V was clipped by 2 bases and J by 6 bases, with 10 bases between them. The length of the CDR3 is 13 residues. The germline V gene encodes CDR1 MNHNY and CDR2 SVGAGI (reference sequence). CDR3 nucleotides: TGTGCCAGCAGTTACGGTGGGGCCCAGACCCAGTACTTC. Protein sequence: CASSYGGAQTQYF.

In its sample, this clonotype was seen many times. The rearrangement links TRBV29-1 to TRBJ1-4; D remains unclear. The germline V gene has CDR1 SQVTM and CDR2 ANQGSEA. Trimming took 7 bases from V and 8 from J, leaving 11 bases between them. The CDR3 has 11 amino acids. CDR3 in DNA: TGCAGCGCGGTGGCCGGAGAAAAACTGTTTTTT. Its protein is CSAVAGEKLFF.

Concerning this clonotype itself: An end of the junction does not agree with germline; a read error may underlie this. The rearrangement uses TRBV10-3 and TRBJ1-5; the D gene is possibly TRBD1 (5 bases). CDR3 length equals 18 residues. Germline lookup yields CDR1 ENHRY and CDR2 SYGVKD. The CDR3 protein is CASSEFLTGGNANQPQHF. CDR3 sequence (DNA): TGTGCCAGCAGTGAATTTCTTACGGGGGGTAACGCCAATCAGCCCCAGCATTTT.

There are many counts of this clonotype. This chain links TRBV20-1 with TRBJ2-5; D remains unclear. The germline CDR1 and CDR2 sequences are DFQATT and SNEGSKA (reference sequence). The CDR3 runs to 13 residues. Trimming stripped 0 bases from V and 5 bases from J, with 10 bases between. The CDR3 region has the DNA TGCAGTGCTAGAGAACCGTACGTGGAGACCCAGTACTTC. Translation: CSAREPYVETQYF.

About this clonotype: This clone may be a read error of a much larger clone one base away. V gene TRBV9 combines with J gene TRBJ1-3; the D is unclear. Germline CDR1 and CDR2: SGDLS and YYNGEE. The CDR3 consists of 13 residues. CDR3 DNA sequence: TGTGCCAGCAGCGGAGACCGCGGAAACACCATACATTTT. Encoded protein: CASSGDRGNTIHF.

The chain employs TRBV5-6 and TRBJ2-5; D may match TRBD1 or TRBD2 (6 bases each). Germline lookup yields CDR1 SGHDT and CDR2 YYEEEE. The CDR3 runs to 16 residues. V dropped 5 bases and J dropped 1 base, with 18 bases sitting between them. Here the CDR3 reads CASSHVGGGPQETQYF. The CDR3 nucleotides read TGTGCCAGCAGTCACGTGGGTGGGGGGCCCCAAGAGACCCAGTACTTC.

This clonotype was seen a few times. The chain has TRBV7-9 and TRBJ2-7; D unresolved. The CDR3 contains 15 residues. Germline values: CDR1 SEHNR, CDR2 FQNEAQ (reference sequence). The V and J ends lost 1 base and 3 bases respectively, with 13 bases between them. CDR3 sequence: CASSLGVQANYEQYF. CDR3 DNA sequence: TGTGCCAGCAGCTTAGGTGTGCAGGCGAACTACGAGCAGTACTTC. The whole variable domain, remainder taken from reference TRBV7-9 and TRBJ2-7, is DTGVSQNPRHKITKRGQNVTFRCDPISEHNRLYWYRQTLGQGPEFLTYFQNEAQLEKSRLLSDRFSAERPKGSFSTLEIQRTEQGDSAMYLCASSLGVQANYEQYFGPGTRLTVT.

Ten or more counts support this clonotype. This rearrangement joins TRBV7-3 to TRBJ2-7; D may be TRBD1 or TRBD2 (5 bases each). Germline V lookup: CDR1 SGHTA, CDR2 FQGTGA. The CDR3 covers 15 residues. Trimming left V 5 bases short and J 3 bases short, with 17 bases between. CDR3 nucleotides: TGTGCCAGCAGCGCCGAACGGGACGGAAACTACGAGCAGTACTTC. This gives the protein CASSAERDGNYEQYF.